This TCR beta chain was recorded in a study of cytomegalovirus exposure and HLA in healthy donors. Study information: As an earlier analysis found, roughly 180 million T cells yielded about 120 million unique TCR beta sequences.

V was clipped by 5 bases and J by 10 bases, with 15 bases between them. In germline, CDR1 is MDHEN, CDR2 SYDVKM. This CDR3 spans 12 amino acids. Primers included in the PCR were 60 Vbeta and 13 Jbeta primers. Profiling relied on immunoSEQ multiplex PCR, and the TCRdb table lists in-frame clones only, not all of them. The table records roughly 230,000 clones, around 90% of them present only once. The V and J genes are TRBV28 and TRBJ2-7; the D gene is possibly TRBD2 (5 bases). The TCR was taken from a girl aged 2-9 years in good health and CMV-seronegative. The material sequenced was PBMCs. The CDR3 DNA reads TGTGCCAGCAGTCCCCCCGAGGGTCTACAGTACTTC. It specifies CASSPPEGLQYF.